Described below is a single T cell receptor (beta chain) sequence and its context. Its binding antigen is unknown. No per-base quality is available; no much larger clone lies one base away. The cohort comprised approximately 700 healthy bone marrow donors. All cohort members were sampled while nominally healthy, although unrecorded immune exposures were likely present. The donor was CMV seropositive and was included in the group of 289 seropositive cohort members. Each donor provided a peripheral blood sample, and peripheral blood mononuclear cells were used for TCR beta sequencing. Genomic DNA was extracted from the blood cell samples with the Qiagen DNeasy Blood Extraction Kit. This entry belongs to a study of cytomegalovirus exposure and HLA in healthy donors (dated by TCRdb to the late 2010s). The study in broad terms: An earlier analysis of several hundred of the donors reported 250 to 300 Gb of sequence data and some 120 million unique TCR beta sequences from some 180 million T cells. An early release that covered several hundred HLA-typed donors contained around 300 gigabases of sequencing data and tens of millions of unique TCR sequences. The study aimed to test whether signatures of past pathogen exposure could be identified by cataloging public T cell receptors. On average, about 240,000 unique TCR beta nucleotide sequences were sequenced per donor among a few hundred genotyped donors of the cohort, with 15% to 20% of those sequences being non-productive. HLA typing included class I and class II loci at four-digit resolution. In a later genetic analysis, genome-wide SNP genotypes for about 55% of the roughly 700 donors were used, and that subset was treated as a discovery cohort. Rather than using new phenotypic data, the later analysis identified candidate immune exposures from TCR beta sequences and from how often those sequences occurred across donors. A later analysis re-analyzed previously published TCR beta repertoires from 650 to 800 donors and added high-resolution HLA genotyping to study TCR occurrence patterns. Among the roughly 400 genotyped donors, about 85% belonged to the genetic ancestry cluster associated with self-reported Caucasian donors. Donor age, sex, ethnicity and CMV serostatus were collected together with the repertoire data. The study profiled the T cell repertoires of around 700 subjects by immunosequencing and related them to cytomegalovirus serostatus. Because of strong linkage in the cohort, 5 or 6 DR-DQ haplotypes were treated as single units for association and clustering. Along with the roughly 700-subject first cohort, a separate validation cohort of more than 90 different subjects was used. To predict cytomegalovirus infection status, the study brought together high-throughput TCR immunosequencing, statistical association of individual TCRs with disease status, and machine learning. Every repertoire in the discovery cohort had been generated on one and the same sequencing platform. Typing coverage differed by locus: A, B, C, DRB1 and DQB1 were typed in roughly 620-640 donors, DQA1 in around 500, DPA1 in some 600, and DPB1 in 450 to 480. An earlier analysis of 587 of the donors used high-throughput TCR beta sequencing to judge whether each TCR beta V gene segment behaved as functional or pseudogenic.

Library preparation used the immunoSEQ multiplex PCR assay. A mixture of 60 forward primers for TCR Vbeta segments and 13 reverse primers for TCR Jbeta segments was used in the multiplex PCR. The CDR3 region of rearranged TCR beta genes was amplified from genomic DNA by a multiplex PCR assay. The Illumina HiSeq System was used to sequence the amplified TCR beta libraries as 87-base-pair reads. As for how the authors treated the data: A later analysis tallied 75 million to 95 million unique TCR beta chains across the 666 repertoires, and about 12 million of those chains were shared by two or more donors. Raw reads were error-corrected and collapsed into unique sequences with a nearest-neighbor algorithm that merged closely related sequences to remove PCR and sequencing errors. CDR3 sequences were aligned to IMGT reference sequences to assign V, D and J gene segments. Each retained sequence needed at least a six-nucleotide match to both a V gene segment and a J gene segment. Rearrangements were classified as productive when the CDR3 lacked stop codons and remained in frame with V and J, and all other rearrangements were classified as non-productive. Following IMGT convention, CDR3 was defined as the stretch from the second conserved V-encoded cysteine to the conserved J-encoded phenylalanine. The earlier analysis of roughly 590 of the donors excluded sequences that lacked an unambiguous match to a single V gene segment. An earlier analysis of 500 to 700 of the donors classified V segments as functional when productive rearrangements were above 56.7% and as segregating when the standard deviation between donors was above 5%. A statistical classification framework was built to diagnose cytomegalovirus status from the catalog of TCR beta chain sequences. V and J gene assignment, in a later analysis, came from comparing TCR nucleotide sequences with IMGT/GENE-DB human TR gene sequences. Using the TCRdist pipeline, a later analysis assigned CDR3 sequences along with most-parsimonious VDJ recombination scenarios. In a later analysis, each TCR beta chain was defined by its CDR3 amino acid sequence together with its V-gene family, and reads without a unique V-gene family were excluded. In a later analysis, approximately 590 highly shared, low-generation-probability nucleotide sequences were removed to address suspected cross-contamination and a sequencing artifact. For each public chain, a later analysis derived a clonal expansion index from normalized ranks of inferred template counts within each repertoire. In a later analysis, generation probabilities were computed with a VDJ recombination model fitted to out-of-frame rearrangements, and the resulting probabilities were checked against IGoR. Hypergeometric tests were used in a later analysis to score TCR-TCR, TCR-HLA and TCR-CMV co-occurrence, with a repertoire-size bias correction applied to the TCR pairs. A later analysis estimated false discovery rates by permuting HLA or CMV assignments 20 times. In a later analysis, co-occurring TCRs were grouped using DBSCAN, with TCRdist sequence similarity added in when clustering inside HLA-allele-positive subsets. Co-occurrence clustering excluded repertoires with fewer than 30,000 or more than 120,000 public chains, plus five with anomalous nucleotide sharing. TCRdb limited this immuneACCESS table to in-frame rearrangements with V and J called. A share of clones is missing; checked studies link under half to unresolved V genes, and the rest is unexplained. V, J and clone size derive from that table, while D and trimming were established from the DNA sequence. Here the sample has 180,000 or so clones; over 65% occur a single time. Around 3.4% of the sample rests with the top ten.

The CDR3, from cysteine to phenylalanine, totals 13 residues. The only DNA kept is the CDR3, 39 bases in frame from the first base. CDR1 and CDR2 are read off the germline V gene (reference sequence) as GTSNPN and SVGIG. V sheds 5 bases and J sheds 2 bases, leaving 13 bases between their ends. Summary of the overall study and its limitations: An association between a missense DCLRE1C variant and V-gene and J-gene trimming of TCR beta chains was found in a later genetic analysis and replicated in an independent cohort. When HLA alleles, especially DR and DQ, strongly co-occurred, attributing TCR associations to individual alleles was difficult. A further reported finding was that TCR beta sequences accurately predicted the HLA-A and HLA-B alleles for most subjects in the first cohort. For the cohort, immune exposure information was limited to CMV serostatus. The study listed over 150 TCR beta chains as associated with cytomegalovirus. The earlier analysis of almost 600 of the donors excluded some 16 rarely observed V segments, including chromosome 9 orphons, because counts were too low. A later analysis reported that several top co-occurrence clusters appeared linked to parvovirus B19, influenza, CMV and Epstein-Barr virus. Presence/absence analyses assumed roughly uniform sequencing depth across donors, an assumption that may not hold. The 87-base-pair reads could not distinguish some IMGT-functional V segments, including TRBV6-2 and TRBV6-3, so those segments were excluded. In an earlier analysis of 587 of the donors, most TCR beta V segments appeared in productive rearrangements about 87% or about 30% of the time, broadly matching IMGT annotations. In a later analysis, 15,000 to 20,000 TCR beta sequences were associated with specific HLA alleles at a false discovery rate of 0.05. According to the authors, the approach could potentially be generalized to other disease states and immunological phenotypes. In a later analysis, HLA-associated TCR beta chains were found to be more clonally expanded and to have lower generation probabilities than equally common non-associated chains. According to a later analysis, most CMV-associated TCR beta chains appeared to be HLA-restricted, and the HLA associations seemed to be driven largely by CMV exposure. In vitro tests confirmed that a few of the cytomegalovirus-associated TCR beta chains recognize cytomegalovirus antigens. In a later genetic analysis, fewer N-insertions in productive TCRs were reported among donors in an Asian-associated ancestry cluster than the roughly 670-donor mean. The cohort was sequenced for TCR beta chains only, and without alpha or paired-chain data the features that could be detected were limited. Most TCR sequences were seen in very few donors, while some public TCRs were found in many individuals. In a later analysis, TCR association rates were found to vary across HLA loci, with the most associated TCRs seen for DRB1 alleles and the fewest for HLA-C alleles. Linkage disequilibrium might explain the correlated functional status among segregating V segments, but an unknown experimental factor could not be ruled out. The classifier was reported to diagnose cytomegalovirus status with high specificity and sensitivity in both the original and validation cohorts. A cluster of highly shared sequence variants was judged likely to be a technical artifact of the sequencing pipeline. Because some donors lacked HLA typing at each locus, the association tests relied only on the typed subset.

The chain is assembled from TRBV30 and TRBJ2-7; 5 matching bases give a weak D call of TRBD2. This TCR was recovered from a woman between 55 and 75 years old in good health and CMV-seropositive. The sample comprised PBMCs. Here is the DNA: TGTGCCTGGGGACCGGGATTCGCCTACGAGCAGTACTTC. It translates to CAWGPGFAYEQYF.